These 24 T cell receptor beta chains originate from one sample sequenced in a study of siplizumab effects on memory and regulatory T cells (dated by TCRdb to between 2018 and 2020). Receptors were amplified or captured by the immunoSEQ multiplex PCR assay. The table comes from immuneACCESS by way of TCRdb, which keeps in-frame sequences with V and J called. Part of the clones is missing from these tables; in studies checked, under half for an unresolved V gene and the rest for unknown reasons. This sample has 80,000 to 130,000 clones in its table, and about 92% of those were observed once. 0.55% to 0.95% of the sample goes to the ten largest clones. Sequenced input: Tregs sorted from blood. Receptor source: a human donor in good health.

V is TRBV10-1 and J is TRBJ1-1; 7 bases are shared with TRBD1. The CDR3 is made up of 16 amino acids. From germline, CDR1 is WNHNN and CDR2 SYGVQD (reference sequence). V was pared by 2 bases and J by 5 bases, with 11 bases of the junction left unmatched. CDR3 nucleotides: TGCGCCAGCAGTGAGCGAGTACAGGGGAGAGAGACTGAAGCTTTCTTT. Protein: CASSERVQGRETEAFF.

The chain uses TRBV5-1 and TRBJ2-1; 9 nucleotides agree with TRBD1. Germline CDR1 reads SGHRS; CDR2 reads YFSETQ. V gave up 2 bases and J gave up 15 bases; unmatched junction bases: 6. This CDR3 is 12 amino acids long. CDR3 region: CASSLQGAIRFF. In DNA, the CDR3 is TGCGCCAGCAGCTTACAGGGGGCGATTCGGTTCTTC. Using reference TRBV5-1 and TRBJ2-1 for the parts outside the CDR3, the full variable domain is KAGVTQTPRYLIKTRGQQVTLSCSPISGHRSVSWYQQTPGQGLQFLFEYFSETQRNKGNFPGRFSGRQFSNSRSEMNVSTLELGDSALYLCASSLQGAIRFFGPGTRLTVL.

This chain joins TRBV14 and TRBJ2-7; D is unclear. Germline-derived CDR1 and CDR2 are SGHDN and FVKESK. Trimming took off 4 bases at V and 0 bases at J, with 13 bases between the two ends. The CDR3 is made up of 15 amino acids. This CDR3 reads CASSPLDAFSYEQYF. CDR3 nucleotide sequence: TGTGCCAGCAGCCCGTTGGACGCCTTCTCCTACGAGCAGTACTTC.

This chain joins TRBV6-5 and TRBJ1-2; TRBD1 matches 11 bases. Germline CDR1 is MNHEY and CDR2 is SVGAGI. This CDR3 is 14 amino acids long. With 5 bases clipped from V and 4 bases from J, the junction kept 3 bases outside the gene matches. The CDR3 DNA follows: TGTGCCAGCAGTGGGACAGGGGGTGCCTATGGCTACACCTTC. The encoded protein is CASSGTGGAYGYTF.

There are a few counts of this clone. The chain recombines TRBV10-2 with TRBJ1-5; D perhaps matches TRBD1 (5 bases). The CDR3 length is 14 residues. Trimming cost V 7 bases and J 1 base, with 11 bases left between them. The germline V gene encodes CDR1 WSHSY and CDR2 SAAADI. The CDR3 here is CASKGPGSNQPQHF. CDR3 bases: TGCGCCAGCAAAGGGCCAGGGAGCAATCAGCCCCAGCATTTT.

The chain uses TRBV15 and TRBJ1-2; the D is unclear. This CDR3 contains 15 residues. V shed 3 bases and J shed 8 bases, with 19 bases lying between them. CDR1 is LNHNV, CDR2 YYDKDF, per germline (reference sequence). CDR3 loop: CATSRGGSSGFGYTF. The CDR3 DNA reads TGTGCCACCAGCAGGGGAGGGAGTAGTGGGTTCGGCTACACCTTC. The variable domain in full, completed from reference TRBV15 and TRBJ1-2, reads DAMVIQNPRYQVTQFGKPVTLSCSQTLNHNVMYWYQQKSSQAPKLLFHYYDKDFNNEADTPDNFQSRRPNTSFCFLDIRSPGLGDTAMYLCATSRGGSSGFGYTFGSGTRLTVV.

This clone was seen just once. This chain joins TRBV11-1 and TRBJ2-1; D remains ambiguous. Trimming took 6 bases from V and 0 from J, leaving 12 bases between them. Germline V lookup: CDR1 SGHAT, CDR2 FQDESV (reference sequence). This CDR3 is built from 15 residues. DNA for the CDR3: TGTGCCAGCAGTTCGGACCCGACCTCCTACAATGAGCAGTTCTTC. This sequence encodes CASSSDPTSYNEQFF.

The CDR3 DNA is TGTGCCAGCAGCCACCGGGGGATGGCCAGCACCGGGGAGCTGTTTTTT. Translation: CASSHRGMASTGELFF. The chain couples TRBV28 to TRBJ2-2; perhaps TRBD2 as D (6 bases). The germline V and J ends were trimmed by 6 bases and 4 bases, with 18 bases remaining between them. The CDR3 extends over 16 amino acids. In germline, CDR1 is MDHEN, CDR2 SYDVKM.

The chain is built from TRBV6-4 and TRBJ2-1; TRBD1 might be the D (5 bases). Trimming stripped 6 bases from V and 8 bases from J, with 17 bases between. Germline assignment: CDR1 MRHNA and CDR2 SNTAGT. There are 14 residues in the CDR3. CDR3 DNA: TGTGCCAGCAGCGCAGGACGGACGACAGATGAGCAGTTCTTC. Translated: CASSAGRTTDEQFF.

This clone was seen only once. This rearrangement joins TRBV4-2 to TRBJ1-1, with D possibly being TRBD1 (5 bases). From germline, CDR1 is LGHNA and CDR2 YNFKEQ. CDR3 length equals 15 residues. V was clipped by 0 bases and J by 6 bases, with 14 bases between them. CDR3 sequence: CASSQESRRDAEAFF. In nucleotides, the CDR3 is TGTGCCAGCAGCCAAGAAAGCAGGAGGGACGCTGAAGCTTTCTTT.

J is TRBJ1-3 and V is TRBV19; a possible D gene is TRBD1 (5 bases). The CDR3 is 14 amino acids. Trimming pared 10 bases from V and 2 bases from J, leaving 15 bases between. Germline V gene sequence: CDR1 LNHDA, CDR2 SQIVND (reference sequence). In DNA, the CDR3 is TGTGCCACCCAAGACAGCCTCGCTGGAAACACCATATATTTT. This sequence encodes CATQDSLAGNTIYF.

J is TRBJ2-1 and V is TRBV15; tentatively, D is TRBD2 (6 bases). The CDR3 length is 15 residues. V lost 0 bases, J lost 3 bases, and 9 bases lay in between. Germline V gene data show CDR1 as LNHNV and CDR2 as YYDKDF (reference sequence). In DNA, the CDR3 is TGTGCCACCAGCAGAGACAGCGGGTACTACAATGAGCAGTTCTTC. Its translation: CATSRDSGYYNEQFF.

The chain uses TRBV5-5 and TRBJ2-1; D not resolved. The ends were cut back, 4 bases at V and 2 bases at J, with 19 bases in the middle. Germline lookup yields CDR1 SGHKS and CDR2 YYEKEE (reference sequence). The CDR3 sequence is 17 residues long. The CDR3 loop reads CASSPSRVALPYNEQFF. The CDR3 DNA sequence: TGTGCCAGCAGCCCGTCCAGAGTTGCCTTGCCCTACAATGAGCAGTTCTTC.

The chain combines TRBV11-2 with TRBJ2-7; 9 bases are a match to TRBD1. With 3 bases clipped from V and 5 bases from J, the junction kept 8 bases outside the gene matches. The CDR3 is made up of 15 amino acids. CDR1 is SGHAT, CDR2 FQNNGV, per germline. CDR3 bases: TGTGCCAGCAGCTTTTACCCGGGACAGGGCCACGAGCAGTACTTC. It is translated as CASSFYPGQGHEQYF.

In DNA form, the CDR3 reads TGCGCCAGCAAAGGGACGGTGAACACTGAAGCTTTCTTT. Its protein is CASKGTVNTEAFF. This rearrangement joins TRBV5-1 to TRBJ1-1, with D possibly TRBD1 on 5 matching bases. V lost 6 bases to trimming and J lost 0 bases, with 9 bases between them. This CDR3 region has 13 residues. Looked up from germline, CDR1 is SGHRS and CDR2 is YFSETQ.

This chain connects TRBV6-1 to TRBJ1-1, with D perhaps matching TRBD1 (6 bases). The CDR3 runs to 14 residues. V gave up 6 bases and J gave up 3 bases, with 14 bases separating them. CDR1 MNHNS and CDR2 SASEGT come from the germline V gene. The CDR3 loop reads CASRTGIRYTEAFF. The CDR3 region has the DNA TGTGCCAGCAGAACAGGGATTAGGTACACTGAAGCTTTCTTT.

V and J are TRBV5-1 and TRBJ2-3; D possibly matches TRBD1 or TRBD2 (5 bases each). V shed 3 bases and J shed 2 bases, with 13 bases lying between them. The CDR3 runs 15 residues. The germline V gene encodes CDR1 SGHRS and CDR2 YFSETQ. The CDR3 reads CASSSEGRYTDTQYF. Written as DNA, the CDR3 is TGCGCCAGCAGCTCTGAGGGACGGTACACAGATACGCAGTATTTT.

The rearrangement joins TRBV28 to TRBJ2-5; D is unclear. V dropped 3 bases and J dropped 3 bases, with 8 bases sitting between them. CDR3 length: 13 residues. From germline, CDR1 is MDHEN and CDR2 SYDVKM. The CDR3 DNA sequence: TGTGCCAGCAGTTTTGCCGCTAAAGAGACCCAGTACTTC. The encoded protein is CASSFAAKETQYF.

This clone appeared a single time. The chain's CDR3 is CASSPLGTGRPEAFF. DNA of the CDR3: TGTGCCAGCAGCCCCCTCGGGACAGGGCGACCTGAAGCTTTCTTT. The chain employs TRBV14 and TRBJ1-1, with 9 bases aligning to TRBD1. The CDR3 extends over 15 amino acids. V lost 4 bases to trimming and J lost 6 bases; unmatched junction nucleotides: 9. Looked up from germline, CDR1 is SGHDN and CDR2 is FVKESK.

V usage is TRBV5-4 and J usage is TRBJ2-7; D uncertain. CDR1 SGHNT and CDR2 YYREEE come from the germline V gene (reference sequence). The CDR3 has 13 amino acids. V shed 0 bases and J shed 5 bases, with 9 bases lying between them. The CDR3 reads CASSLALTHEQYF. CDR3 in DNA: TGTGCCAGCAGCTTGGCTTTGACCCACGAGCAGTACTTC. Looking up the rest from reference TRBV5-4 and TRBJ2-7 gives the full variable domain: ETGVTQSPTHLIKTRGQQVTLRCSSQSGHNTVSWYQQALGQGPQFIFQYYREEENGRGNFPPRFSGLQFPNYSSELNVNALELDDSALYLCASSLALTHEQYFGPGTRLTVT.

This chain joins TRBV7-8 and TRBJ1-1, with unresolved D. The V and J ends lost 3 bases and 7 bases respectively, with 6 bases between them. Germline lookup yields CDR1 SGHVS and CDR2 FQNEAQ. CDR3 size: 11 residues. The CDR3, as DNA: TGTGCCAGCAGCTTGGCAGTTGAAGCTTTCTTT. It specifies CASSLAVEAFF.

This clone showed up just once. The chain couples TRBV5-1 to TRBJ2-1; 13 bases fit TRBD2. J lost 8 bases, V lost 0 bases, and 5 bases had no gene match. The CDR3 has 16 residues. CDR1 and CDR2 (germline): SGHRS, YFSETQ. CDR3 amino acids: CASSLAGLAGVDEQFF. The CDR3 DNA is TGCGCCAGCAGCTTGGCCGGACTAGCGGGAGTCGATGAGCAGTTCTTC.

The V call is TRBV5-1, the J call TRBJ2-5; 9 bases map to TRBD2. Trimming cost V 4 bases and J 2 bases; bases outside gene matches: 3. Germline V gene data show CDR1 as SGHRS and CDR2 as YFSETQ. CDR3 size: 14 residues. In nucleotides, the CDR3 is TGCGCCAGCAGCCAGACTAGCGGACAAGAGACCCAGTACTTC. Encoded protein: CASSQTSGQETQYF.

The chain employs TRBV7-9 and TRBJ2-3; D possibly corresponds to TRBD1 (5 bases). V was clipped by 5 bases and J by 6 bases, with 9 bases between them. The CDR3 spans 12 residues. Germline CDR1 and CDR2: SEHNR and FQNEAQ (reference sequence). CDR3 loop: CASSRPGDTQYF. The CDR3 DNA reads TGTGCCAGCAGCCGACCAGGGGATACGCAGTATTTT. The entire variable domain, with the rest obtained from reference TRBV7-9 and TRBJ2-3, is as follows: DTGVSQNPRHKITKRGQNVTFRCDPISEHNRLYWYRQTLGQGPEFLTYFQNEAQLEKSRLLSDRFSAERPKGSFSTLEIQRTEQGDSAMYLCASSRPGDTQYFGPGTRLTVL.